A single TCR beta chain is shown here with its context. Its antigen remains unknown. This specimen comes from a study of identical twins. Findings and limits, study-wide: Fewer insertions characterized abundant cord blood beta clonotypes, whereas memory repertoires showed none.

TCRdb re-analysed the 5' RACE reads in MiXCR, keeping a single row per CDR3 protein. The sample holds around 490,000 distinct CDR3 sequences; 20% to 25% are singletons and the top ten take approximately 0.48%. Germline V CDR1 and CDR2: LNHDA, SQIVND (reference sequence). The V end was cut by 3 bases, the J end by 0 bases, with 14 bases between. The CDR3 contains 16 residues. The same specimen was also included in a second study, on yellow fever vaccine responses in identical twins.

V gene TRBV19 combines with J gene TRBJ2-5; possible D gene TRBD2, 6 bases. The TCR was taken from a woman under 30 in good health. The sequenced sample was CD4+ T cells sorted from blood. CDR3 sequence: CASSIPGLKYQETQYF. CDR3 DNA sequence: TGTGCCAGTAGTATCCCGGGACTTAAGTACCAAGAGACCCAGTACTTC.